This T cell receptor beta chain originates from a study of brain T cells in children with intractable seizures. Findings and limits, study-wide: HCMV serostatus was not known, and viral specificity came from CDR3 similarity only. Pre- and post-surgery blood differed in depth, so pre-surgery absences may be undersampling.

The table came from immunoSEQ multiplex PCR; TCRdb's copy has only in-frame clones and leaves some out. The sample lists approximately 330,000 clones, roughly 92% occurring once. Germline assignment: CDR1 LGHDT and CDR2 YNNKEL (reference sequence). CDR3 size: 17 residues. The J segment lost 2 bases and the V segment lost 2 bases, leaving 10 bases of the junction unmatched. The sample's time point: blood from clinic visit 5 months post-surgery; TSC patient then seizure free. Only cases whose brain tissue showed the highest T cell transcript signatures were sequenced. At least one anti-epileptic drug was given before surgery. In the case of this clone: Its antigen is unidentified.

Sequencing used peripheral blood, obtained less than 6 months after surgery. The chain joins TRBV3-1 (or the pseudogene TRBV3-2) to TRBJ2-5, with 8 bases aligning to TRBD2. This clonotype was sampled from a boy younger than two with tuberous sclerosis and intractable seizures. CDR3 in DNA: TGTGCCAGCAGCCAATTAACCTCCGGCGGGGGGCAAGAGACCCAGTACTTC. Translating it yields CASSQLTSGGGQETQYF.